Here is one T cell receptor beta chain with its context. The antigen this receptor binds is unknown. Within one base of it there is no much larger clone, and no base qualities were kept. The CDR3 regions of human TCRbeta chains were analyzed by immunosequencing. The study's processing was this. TCRs in the repertoires were compared against a reference library of SARS-CoV-2-specific TCRs that had been generated with the MIRA antigen-specificity platform. Breadth was defined as the fraction of unique TCRs that were SARS-CoV-2-associated. Depth was defined as the fraction of total T cells that were SARS-CoV-2-associated. Each spike-specific TCR was assigned to its reactive spike region and to a CD4 or CD8 class using the MIRA data. Log10-transformed breadth and depth values were compared by one-way ANOVA with Sidak's multiple comparisons tests. Held by TCRdb, this immuneACCESS table contains in-frame sequences only and omits some clones. Under half of the omission traces to an unresolved V gene where checked; the cause of the rest is unknown. From that table come the V and J calls and clone size; the DNA was used to work out D and trimming. The sample table records roughly 84,000 clones; about 85% of these occur just once. The top ten clonotypes cover over 1.2% of the sample.

The source of the sample is a study of T cell responses to AZD1222 COVID-19 vaccine (dated by TCRdb to the early 2020s). Broadly, across the study: AZD1222 recipients whose second dose came at about 4 weeks and those whose second dose came at about 12 weeks were combined into one group, since spike-specific TCR depth and breadth did not differ between the two schedules. A total of approximately 240 trial participants underwent TCR sequencing, of whom roughly 210 had received two doses of AZD1222 and roughly 26 had received two doses of the MenACWY control vaccine. Enrollment into the trials was organized by age into subgroups of 18-55, 56-69 and 70-plus years, and those subgroups contained approximately 150, 30 and 60 TCR-sequenced participants, respectively. Overall results and qualifications from the work: CD4 TCRs associated with the vaccine covered the entire spike protein, and the dominant responses were in regions 160-218 and 743-854. Nearly half of unique spike-specific TCRs reportedly recognized epitopes outside regions mutated in the B.1.351 and B.1.1.7 variants. In the small 56-69-year group, the increase in depth fell short of significance, most likely because of low power. Participants were mostly white British and included more females than males, and it was suggested by the authors that clonal diversity may have been underestimated. Conclusions about previously exposed vaccinees were limited because only six AZD1222 recipients were SARS-CoV-2 seropositive at baseline. Spike-specific TCR breadth and depth rose significantly after two AZD1222 doses compared with day 0 and with MenACWY recipients. Because no samples from the day 14 peak response were available, repertoires could be characterized only after the peak T cell response.

The sample's time point label, decoded: baseline before first vaccination. The vaccinee samples were drawn from two UK trials, COV001 and COV002, one of which was a single-blind randomized controlled phase 2/3 trial testing AZD1222 (ChAdOx1 nCoV-19) in healthy adults. Trial participant PBMC samples were collected at day 0 and day 28 after the second dose for TCRbeta chain sequencing. V and J are truncated by 1 base and 1 base respectively, leaving an intervening sequence of 8 bases. CDR1 and CDR2, looked up from the germline V gene (reference sequence), are LGHDT and YNNKEL. Taken from cysteine to phenylalanine, the CDR3 has 15 residues. Here the CDR3 DNA is all that survives: 45 bases in frame from base 1.

Specimen: peripheral blood, collected on day 0 of AZD1222 vaccination. This TCR was recovered from an adult in good health. The sequence links TRBV3-1 (or the pseudogene TRBV3-2) to TRBJ2-1; the D gene is not confidently resolved. In nucleotide form, the sequence is TGTGCCAGCAGCCAAGGCGCCGTATCCTACAATGAGCAGTTCTTC. Its protein is CASSQGAVSYNEQFF.